The clone carrying this T cell receptor (beta chain) has more than one count but fewer than ten. Its antigen remains unidentified. The germline CDR1 and CDR2 sequences are DFQATT and SNEGSKA (reference sequence). V gave up 1 base and J gave up 9 bases, with 15 bases separating them. This CDR3 has 13 amino acids. This sample was taken from a study of vaccination and CD4 T cells after COVID-19. Background on the study: Overlapping spike peptides of SARS-CoV-2, HCoV-NL63, HCoV-OC43 and HCoV-229E were used, and cells were stimulated with them.

The study sequenced cultured CD4+ T cell DNA using the Oncomine TCR Beta short-read assay. One entry per CDR3 protein, called by TCRdb with MiXCR from the PCR reads. This table holds about 21,000 distinct CDR3 sequences, over 40% found once. The treatment: roughly 10-day PBMC culture with coronavirus spike peptide pools or control peptides (ViraFEST assay). For ViraFEST, peptide pools expanded antigen-specific T cells, after which the TCRs were sequenced. The sequence was obtained from a human donor who had recovered from COVID-19. The chain is built from TRBV20-1 and TRBJ1-2; no clear D gene. The sample was CD4+ T cells from blood, cultured in vitro. The CDR3 sequence: CSARGTQWKSYTF. The DNA of the CDR3 is TGCAGTGCTAGAGGGACCCAGTGGAAAAGCTACACCTTC.